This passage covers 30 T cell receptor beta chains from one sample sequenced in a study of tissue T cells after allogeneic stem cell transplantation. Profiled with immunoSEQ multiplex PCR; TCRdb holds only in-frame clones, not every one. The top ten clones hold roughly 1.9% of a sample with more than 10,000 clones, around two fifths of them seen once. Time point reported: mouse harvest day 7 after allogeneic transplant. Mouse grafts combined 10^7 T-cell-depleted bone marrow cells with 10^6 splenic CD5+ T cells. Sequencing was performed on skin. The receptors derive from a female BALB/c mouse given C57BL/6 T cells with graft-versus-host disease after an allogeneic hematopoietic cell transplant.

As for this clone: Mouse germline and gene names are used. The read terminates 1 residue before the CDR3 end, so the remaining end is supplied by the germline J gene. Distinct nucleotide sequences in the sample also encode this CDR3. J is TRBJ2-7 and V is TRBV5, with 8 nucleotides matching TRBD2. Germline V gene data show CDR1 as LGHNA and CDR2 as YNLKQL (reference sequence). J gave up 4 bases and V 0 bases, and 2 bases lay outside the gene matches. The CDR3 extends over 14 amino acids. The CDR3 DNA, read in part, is TGTGCCAGCAGCCAAGACTGGGGGGTTTATGAACAGTAC. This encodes CASSQDWGVYEQY. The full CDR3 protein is CASSQDWGVYEQYF.

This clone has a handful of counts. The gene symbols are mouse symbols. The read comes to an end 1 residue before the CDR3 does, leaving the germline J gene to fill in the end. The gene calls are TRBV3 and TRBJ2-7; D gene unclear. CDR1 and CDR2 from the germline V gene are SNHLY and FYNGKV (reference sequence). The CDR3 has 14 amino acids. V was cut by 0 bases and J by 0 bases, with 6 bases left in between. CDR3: CASSLAAGSYEQYF. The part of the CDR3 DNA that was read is TGTGCCAGCAGCTTAGCGGCGGGCTCCTATGAACAGTAC.

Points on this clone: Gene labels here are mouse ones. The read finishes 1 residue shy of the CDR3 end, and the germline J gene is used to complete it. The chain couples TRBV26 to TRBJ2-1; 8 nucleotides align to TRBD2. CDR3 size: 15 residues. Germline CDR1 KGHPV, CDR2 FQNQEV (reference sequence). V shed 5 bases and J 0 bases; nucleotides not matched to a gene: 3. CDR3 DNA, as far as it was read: TGTGCCAGCAGTAGTACTGGGGGTAACTATGCTGAGCAGTTC. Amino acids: CASSSTGGNYAEQF. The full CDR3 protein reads CASSSTGGNYAEQFF.

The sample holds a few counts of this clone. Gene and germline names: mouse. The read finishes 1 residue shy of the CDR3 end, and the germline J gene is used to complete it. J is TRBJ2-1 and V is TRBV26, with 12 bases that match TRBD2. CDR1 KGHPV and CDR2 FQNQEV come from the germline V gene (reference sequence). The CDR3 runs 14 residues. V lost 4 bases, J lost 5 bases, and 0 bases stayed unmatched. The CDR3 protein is CASSRDWGDAEQFF. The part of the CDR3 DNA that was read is TGTGCCAGCAGTCGGGACTGGGGGGATGCTGAGCAGTTC. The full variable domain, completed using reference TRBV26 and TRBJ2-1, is NSKVIQTPRYLVKGQGQKAKMRCIPEKGHPVVFWYQQNKNNEFKFLINFQNQEVLQQIDMTEKRFSAECPSNSPCSLEIQSSEAGDSALYLCASSRDWGDAEQFFGPGTRLTVL.

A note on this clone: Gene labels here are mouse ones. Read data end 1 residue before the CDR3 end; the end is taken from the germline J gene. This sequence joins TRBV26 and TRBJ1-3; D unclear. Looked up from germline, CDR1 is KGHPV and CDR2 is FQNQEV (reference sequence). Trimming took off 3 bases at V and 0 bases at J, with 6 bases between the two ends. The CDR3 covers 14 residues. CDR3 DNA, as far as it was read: TGTGCCAGCAGTCTCCCCCATTCTGGAAATACGCTCTAT. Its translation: CASSLPHSGNTLY. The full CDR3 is CASSLPHSGNTLYF.

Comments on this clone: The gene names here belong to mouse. The CDR3 DNA, read in part, is TGTGCCAGCAGTCTACAGGGTTCCGACTACACC. The encoded protein is CASSLQGSDYT. The entire CDR3 reads CASSLQGSDYTF. The chain uses TRBV26 and TRBJ1-2; maybe TRBD1 (6 bases). The CDR3 is cut off 1 residue early in the read; its end comes from the germline J gene. Germline V gene data show CDR1 as KGHPV and CDR2 as FQNQEV (reference sequence). This CDR3 has 12 residues. Trimming cost V 3 bases and J 5 bases, with 7 bases left between them.

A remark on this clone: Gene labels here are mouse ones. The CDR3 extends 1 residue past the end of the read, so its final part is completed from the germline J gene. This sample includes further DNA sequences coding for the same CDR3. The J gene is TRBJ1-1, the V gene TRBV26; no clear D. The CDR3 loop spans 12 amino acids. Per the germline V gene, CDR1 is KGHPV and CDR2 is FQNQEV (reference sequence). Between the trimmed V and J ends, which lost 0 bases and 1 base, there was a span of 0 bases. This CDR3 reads CASSLSNTEVFF. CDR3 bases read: TGTGCCAGCAGTCTGTCAAACACAGAAGTCTTC.

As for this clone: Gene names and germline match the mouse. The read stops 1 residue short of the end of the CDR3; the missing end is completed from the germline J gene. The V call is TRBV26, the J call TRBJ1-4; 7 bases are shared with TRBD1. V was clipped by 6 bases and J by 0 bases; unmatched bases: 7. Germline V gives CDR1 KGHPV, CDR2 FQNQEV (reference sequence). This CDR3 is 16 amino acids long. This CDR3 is CASRQGPLFSNERLFF. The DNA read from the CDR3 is TGTGCCAGCAGACAGGGGCCTCTTTTTTCCAACGAAAGATTATTT.

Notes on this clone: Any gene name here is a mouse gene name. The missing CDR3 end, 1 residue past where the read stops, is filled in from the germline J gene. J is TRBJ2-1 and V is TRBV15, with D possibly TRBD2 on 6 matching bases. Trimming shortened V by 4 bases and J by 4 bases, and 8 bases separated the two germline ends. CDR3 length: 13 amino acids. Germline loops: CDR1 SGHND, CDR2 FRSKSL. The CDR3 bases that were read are TGTGCCAGCAGTTCCGGGGGGTATGCTGAGCAGTTC. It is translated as CASSSGGYAEQF. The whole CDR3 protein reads CASSSGGYAEQFF.

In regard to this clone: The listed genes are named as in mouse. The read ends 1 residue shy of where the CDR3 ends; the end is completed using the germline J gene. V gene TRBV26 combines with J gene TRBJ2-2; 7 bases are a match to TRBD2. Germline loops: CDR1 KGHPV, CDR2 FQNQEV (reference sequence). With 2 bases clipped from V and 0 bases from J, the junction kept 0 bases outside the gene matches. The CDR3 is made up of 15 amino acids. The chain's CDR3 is CASSLLGANTGQLYF. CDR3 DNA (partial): TGTGCCAGCAGTCTGCTGGGGGCAAACACCGGGCAGCTCTAC. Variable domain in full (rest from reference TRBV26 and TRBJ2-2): NSKVIQTPRYLVKGQGQKAKMRCIPEKGHPVVFWYQQNKNNEFKFLINFQNQEVLQQIDMTEKRFSAECPSNSPCSLEIQSSEAGDSALYLCASSLLGANTGQLYFGEGSKLTVL.

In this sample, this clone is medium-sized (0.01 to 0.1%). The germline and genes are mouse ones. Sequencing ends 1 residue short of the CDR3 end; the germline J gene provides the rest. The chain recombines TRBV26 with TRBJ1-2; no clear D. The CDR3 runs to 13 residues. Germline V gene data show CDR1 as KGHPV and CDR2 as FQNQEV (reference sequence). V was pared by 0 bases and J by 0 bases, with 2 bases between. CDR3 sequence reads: CASSLSTNSDYTF. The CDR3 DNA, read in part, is TGTGCCAGCAGTCTGTCGACAAACTCCGACTACACC. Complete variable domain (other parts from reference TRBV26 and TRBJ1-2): NSKVIQTPRYLVKGQGQKAKMRCIPEKGHPVVFWYQQNKNNEFKFLINFQNQEVLQQIDMTEKRFSAECPSNSPCSLEIQSSEAGDSALYLCASSLSTNSDYTFGSGTRLLVI.

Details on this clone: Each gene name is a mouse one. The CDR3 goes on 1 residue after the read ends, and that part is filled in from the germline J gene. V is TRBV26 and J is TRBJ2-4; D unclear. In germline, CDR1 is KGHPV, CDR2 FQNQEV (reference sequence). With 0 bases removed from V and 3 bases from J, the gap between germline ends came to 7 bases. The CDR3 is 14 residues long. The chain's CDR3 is CASSLSQGQNTLYF. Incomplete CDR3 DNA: TGTGCCAGCAGTCTGTCGCAAGGACAAAACACCTTGTAC.

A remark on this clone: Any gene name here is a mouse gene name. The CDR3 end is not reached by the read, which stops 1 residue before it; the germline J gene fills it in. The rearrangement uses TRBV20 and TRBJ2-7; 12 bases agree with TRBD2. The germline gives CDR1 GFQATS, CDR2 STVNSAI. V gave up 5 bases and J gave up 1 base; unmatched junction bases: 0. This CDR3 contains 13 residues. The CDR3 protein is CGAGTGGSYEQYF. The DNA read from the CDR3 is TGTGGTGCTGGGACTGGGGGGTCCTATGAACAGTAC.

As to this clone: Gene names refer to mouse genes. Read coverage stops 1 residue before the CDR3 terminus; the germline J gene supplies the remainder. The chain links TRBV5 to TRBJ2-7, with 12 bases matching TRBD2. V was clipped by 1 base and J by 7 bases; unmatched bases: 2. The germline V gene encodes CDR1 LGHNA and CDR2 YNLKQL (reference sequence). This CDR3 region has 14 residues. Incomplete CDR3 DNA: TGTGCCAGCAGCCAAGTGGACTGGGGGGGGGAACAGTAC. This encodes CASSQVDWGGEQY. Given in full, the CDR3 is CASSQVDWGGEQYF.

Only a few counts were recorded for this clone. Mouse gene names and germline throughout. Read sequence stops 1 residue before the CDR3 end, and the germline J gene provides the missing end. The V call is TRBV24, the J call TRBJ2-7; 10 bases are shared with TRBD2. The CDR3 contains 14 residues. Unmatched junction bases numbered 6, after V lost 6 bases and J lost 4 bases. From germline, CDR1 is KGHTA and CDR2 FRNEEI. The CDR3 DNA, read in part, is TGTGCCAGCAGCTCCGGGACTGGGGTGTATGAACAGTAC. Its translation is CASSSGTGVYEQY. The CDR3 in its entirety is CASSSGTGVYEQYF.

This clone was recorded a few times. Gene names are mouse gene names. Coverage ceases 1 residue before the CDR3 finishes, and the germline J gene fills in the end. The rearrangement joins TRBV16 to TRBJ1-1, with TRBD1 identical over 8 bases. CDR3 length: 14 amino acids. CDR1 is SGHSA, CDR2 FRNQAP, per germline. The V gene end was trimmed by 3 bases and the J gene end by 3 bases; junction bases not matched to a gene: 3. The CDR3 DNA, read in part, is TGTGCAAGCAGCTTGCCAGGGGGCCACACAGAAGTCTTC. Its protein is CASSLPGGHTEVF. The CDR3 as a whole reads CASSLPGGHTEVFF.

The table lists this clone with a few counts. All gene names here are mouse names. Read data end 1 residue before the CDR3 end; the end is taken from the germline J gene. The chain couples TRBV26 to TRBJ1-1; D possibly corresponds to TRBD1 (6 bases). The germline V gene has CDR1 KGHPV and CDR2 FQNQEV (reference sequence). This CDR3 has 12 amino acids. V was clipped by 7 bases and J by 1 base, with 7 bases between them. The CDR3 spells CASIRGNTEVFF. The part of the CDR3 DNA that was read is TGTGCCAGCATCAGGGGAAACACAGAAGTCTTC.

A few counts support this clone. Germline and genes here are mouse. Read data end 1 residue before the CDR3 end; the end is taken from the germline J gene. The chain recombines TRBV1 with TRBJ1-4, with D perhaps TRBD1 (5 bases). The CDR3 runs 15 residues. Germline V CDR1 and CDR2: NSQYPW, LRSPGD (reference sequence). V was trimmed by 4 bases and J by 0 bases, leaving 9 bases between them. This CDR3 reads CTCSGRQFSNERLFF. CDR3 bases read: TGCACCTGCAGTGGAAGACAGTTTTCCAACGAAAGATTATTT.

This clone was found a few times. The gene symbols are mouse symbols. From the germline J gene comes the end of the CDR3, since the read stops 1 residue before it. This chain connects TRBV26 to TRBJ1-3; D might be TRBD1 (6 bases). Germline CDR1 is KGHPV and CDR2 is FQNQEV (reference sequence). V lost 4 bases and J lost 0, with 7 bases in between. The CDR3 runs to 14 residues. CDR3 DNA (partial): TGTGCCAGCAGTCCGGGACATTCTGGAAATACGCTCTAT. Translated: CASSPGHSGNTLY. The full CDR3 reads CASSPGHSGNTLYF.

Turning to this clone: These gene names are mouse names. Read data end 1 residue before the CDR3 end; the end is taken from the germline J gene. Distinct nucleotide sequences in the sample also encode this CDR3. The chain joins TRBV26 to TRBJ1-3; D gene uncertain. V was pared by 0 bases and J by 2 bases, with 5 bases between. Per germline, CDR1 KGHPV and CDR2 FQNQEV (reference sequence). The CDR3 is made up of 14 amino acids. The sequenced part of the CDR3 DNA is TGTGCCAGCAGTCTGTCCGGGACTGGAAATACGCTCTAT. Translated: CASSLSGTGNTLY. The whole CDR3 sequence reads CASSLSGTGNTLYF.

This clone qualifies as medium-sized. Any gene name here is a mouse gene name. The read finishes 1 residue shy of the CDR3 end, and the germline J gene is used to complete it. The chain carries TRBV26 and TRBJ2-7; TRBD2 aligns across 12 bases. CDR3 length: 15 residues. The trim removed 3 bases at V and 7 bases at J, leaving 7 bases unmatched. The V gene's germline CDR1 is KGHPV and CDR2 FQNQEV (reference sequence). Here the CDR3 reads CASSLDWGGANEQYF. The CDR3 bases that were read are TGTGCCAGCAGTCTCGACTGGGGGGGCGCGAACGAACAGTAC.

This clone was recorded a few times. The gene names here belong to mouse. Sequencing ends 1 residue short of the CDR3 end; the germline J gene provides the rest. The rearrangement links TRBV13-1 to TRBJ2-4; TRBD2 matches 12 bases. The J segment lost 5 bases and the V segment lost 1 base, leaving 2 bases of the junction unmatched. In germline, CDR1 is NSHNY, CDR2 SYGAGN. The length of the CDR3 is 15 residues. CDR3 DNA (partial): TGTGCCAGCAGTGATCGACTGGGGGGGCGAAACACCTTGTAC. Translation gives CASSDRLGGRNTLY. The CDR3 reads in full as CASSDRLGGRNTLYF.

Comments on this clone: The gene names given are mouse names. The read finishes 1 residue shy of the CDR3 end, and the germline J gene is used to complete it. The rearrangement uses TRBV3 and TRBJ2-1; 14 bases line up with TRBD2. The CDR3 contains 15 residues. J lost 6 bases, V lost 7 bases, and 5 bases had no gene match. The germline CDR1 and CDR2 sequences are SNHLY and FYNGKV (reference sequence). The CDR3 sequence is CASTGTGGARAEQFF. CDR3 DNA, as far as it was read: TGTGCCAGCACCGGGACTGGGGGGGCGCGTGCTGAGCAGTTC.

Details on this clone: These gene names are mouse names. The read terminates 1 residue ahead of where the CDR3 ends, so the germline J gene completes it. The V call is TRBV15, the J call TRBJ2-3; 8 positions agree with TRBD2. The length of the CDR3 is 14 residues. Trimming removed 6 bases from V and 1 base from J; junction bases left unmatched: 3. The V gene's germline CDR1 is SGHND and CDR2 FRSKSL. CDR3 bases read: TGTGCCAGCAGCGACTGGGGAGGTGCAGAAACGCTGTAT. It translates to CASSDWGGAETLY. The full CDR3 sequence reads CASSDWGGAETLYF.

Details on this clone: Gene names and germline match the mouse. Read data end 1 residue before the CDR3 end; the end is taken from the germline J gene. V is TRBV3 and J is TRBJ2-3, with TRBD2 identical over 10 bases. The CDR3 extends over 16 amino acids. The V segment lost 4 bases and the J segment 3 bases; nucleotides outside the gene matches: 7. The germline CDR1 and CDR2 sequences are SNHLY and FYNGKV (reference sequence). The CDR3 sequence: CASSSTGGKGAETLYF. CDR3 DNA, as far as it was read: TGTGCCAGCAGCTCGACTGGGGGGAAGGGGGCAGAAACGCTGTAT.

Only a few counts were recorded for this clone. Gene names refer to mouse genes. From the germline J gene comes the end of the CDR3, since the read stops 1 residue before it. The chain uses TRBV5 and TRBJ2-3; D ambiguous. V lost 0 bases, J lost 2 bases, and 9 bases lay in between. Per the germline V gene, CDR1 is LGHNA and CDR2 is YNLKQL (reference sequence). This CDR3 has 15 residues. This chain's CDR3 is CASSQDRGFAETLYF. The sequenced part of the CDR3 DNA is TGTGCCAGCAGCCAAGATCGGGGTTTTGCAGAAACGCTGTAT.

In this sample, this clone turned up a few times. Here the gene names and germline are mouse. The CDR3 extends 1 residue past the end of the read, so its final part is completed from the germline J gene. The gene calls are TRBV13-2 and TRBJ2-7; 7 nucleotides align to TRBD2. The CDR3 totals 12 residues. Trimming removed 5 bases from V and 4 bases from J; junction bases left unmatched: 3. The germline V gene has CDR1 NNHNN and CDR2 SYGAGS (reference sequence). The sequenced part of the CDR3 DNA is TGTGCCAGCGGGCTGGGGGTTTATGAACAGTAC. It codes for CASGLGVYEQY. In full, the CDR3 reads CASGLGVYEQYF.

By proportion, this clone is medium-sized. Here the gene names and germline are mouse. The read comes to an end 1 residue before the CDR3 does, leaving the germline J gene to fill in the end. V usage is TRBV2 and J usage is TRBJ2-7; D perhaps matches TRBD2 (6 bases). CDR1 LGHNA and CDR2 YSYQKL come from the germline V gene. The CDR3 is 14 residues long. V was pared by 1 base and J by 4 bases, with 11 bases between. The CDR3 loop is CASSQGTAGYEQYF. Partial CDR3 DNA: TGTGCCAGCAGCCAAGGGACTGCCGGATATGAACAGTAC.

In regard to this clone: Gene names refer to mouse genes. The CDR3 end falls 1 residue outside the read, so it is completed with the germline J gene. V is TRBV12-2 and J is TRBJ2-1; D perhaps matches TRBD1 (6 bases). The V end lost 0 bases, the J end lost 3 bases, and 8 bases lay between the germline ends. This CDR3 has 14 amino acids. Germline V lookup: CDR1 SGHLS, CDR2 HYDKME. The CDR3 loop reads CASSLPGVYAEQFF. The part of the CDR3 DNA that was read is TGTGCCAGCTCTCTCCCAGGGGTCTATGCTGAGCAGTTC.

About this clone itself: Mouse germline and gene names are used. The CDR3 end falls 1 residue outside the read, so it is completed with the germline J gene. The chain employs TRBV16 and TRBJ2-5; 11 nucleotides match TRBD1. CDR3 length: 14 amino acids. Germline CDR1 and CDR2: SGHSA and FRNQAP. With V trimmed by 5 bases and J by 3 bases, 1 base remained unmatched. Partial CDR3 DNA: TGTGCAAGCAGCCGGGACAGGGGGCAAGACACCCAGTAC. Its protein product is CASSRDRGQDTQY. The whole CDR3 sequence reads CASSRDRGQDTQYF.